This TCR beta chain was recorded in a study of human T cells and chemical hapten exposure. Study overall: Patients, a majority of them female, were diagnosed with alopecia areata, totalis or universalis. Broader study findings: It was expanded TCRs that formed significantly more large CDR3 similarity clusters than controls did.

The time point is: pre-sensitization, week 0. Treatment denoted: therapeutic diphenylcyclopropenone sensitization with weekly scalp DPC. People who gave samples had alopecia, were 18 to 70 years old, and were suitable for DPC. Attachment of unique molecular identifiers to individual cDNA molecules was performed in the library. MiXCR, run by TCRdb on the RACE reads, gives a single entry per CDR3 protein. The sample holds 300,000 to 450,000 distinct CDR3 sequences, around 5.5% seen once. On this clonotype: Its antigen remains unknown.

The V and J ends lost 5 bases and 2 bases respectively, with 18 bases between them. Germline V CDR1 and CDR2: SEHNR, FQNEAQ (reference sequence). The length of the CDR3 is 16 residues. V and J are TRBV7-9 and TRBJ1-2; D call uncertain. This sample comprised whole blood, obtained in connection with sensitization to the hapten diphenylcyclopropenone (DPC). This TCR derives from a woman aged 18-29 years with alopecia areata. Some clones in this sample may be carry-over from other donors' samples. In nucleotides, the CDR3 is TGTGCCAGCAGCCCCAGAATCAAGGACCTAAACTATGGCTACACCTTC. Encoded protein: CASSPRIKDLNYGYTF.